Shown below are 8 T cell receptor beta chains from a single sample sequenced in a study of identifying expanded T cells in peripheral blood. Some clones are missing from TCRdb's copy, which holds only in-frame ones; the method was immunoSEQ multiplex PCR. The data show 120,000 or so clones, 75% to 90% seen once. The sequencing sample was made of blood. All receptors come from a person aged 18 to 69 in good health.

On this clone: The sample holds other DNA sequences that translate to the same CDR3. The chain recombines TRBV19 with TRBJ2-2; D remains ambiguous. Germline loops: CDR1 LNHDA, CDR2 SQIVND (reference sequence). Trimming removed 1 base at V and 4 bases at J, with 4 bases between. The CDR3 extends over 13 amino acids. The CDR3 loop reads CASSIGVTGELFF. Here the CDR3 DNA reads TGTGCCAGTAGTATAGGTGTCACCGGGGAGCTGTTTTTT.

The rearrangement joins TRBV11-2 to TRBJ2-4, with no clear D. CDR3 length: 14 residues. Trimming pared 1 base from V and 0 bases from J, leaving 4 bases between. CDR1 is SGHAT, CDR2 FQNNGV, per germline. In nucleotides, the CDR3 is TGTGCCAGCAGCTTAGTCGTAGCCAAAAACATTCAGTACTTC. Encoded protein: CASSLVVAKNIQYF.

The count of this clone is one. The chain combines TRBV6-1 with TRBJ2-5; 9 nucleotides agree with TRBD2. The CDR3 runs to 16 residues. In germline, CDR1 is MNHNS, CDR2 SASEGT. The V segment lost 2 bases and the J segment 4 bases; nucleotides outside the gene matches: 8. CDR3 in DNA: TGTGCCAGCAGTGAATGGTCTAGCGGGGTCGTAGAGACCCAGTACTTC. This encodes CASSEWSSGVVETQYF.

J is TRBJ1-3 and V is TRBV7-9; the D gene is possibly TRBD1 (5 bases). Trimming shortened V by 1 base and J by 4 bases, and 14 bases separated the two germline ends. CDR1 and CDR2 from the germline V gene are SEHNR and FQNEAQ (reference sequence). This CDR3 comprises 16 residues. This CDR3 reads CASSLVSRASGNTIYF. The CDR3 DNA follows: TGTGCCAGCAGCTTAGTTTCCAGGGCATCGGGAAACACCATATATTTT.

The chain joins TRBV6-6 to TRBJ2-7, with 10 bases matching TRBD1. The CDR3 is made up of 15 amino acids. Germline V gene lookup returns CDR1 MNHNY and CDR2 SVGAGI (reference sequence). V gave up 5 bases and J gave up 1 base; unmatched junction bases: 5. The CDR3 region has the DNA TGTGCCAGCAGTGCCCGGACAGGGGGGTCCTACGAGCAGTACTTC. It encodes CASSARTGGSYEQYF.

The chain links TRBV5-6 to TRBJ1-1; D call uncertain. The germline gives CDR1 SGHDT, CDR2 YYEEEE. CDR3 size: 16 residues. V lost 2 bases and J 2 bases, leaving 16 bases between the germline ends. CDR3 loop: CASSLDPLTDNTEAFF. CDR3 DNA: TGTGCCAGCAGCTTAGATCCCCTGACCGATAACACTGAAGCTTTCTTT.

This chain connects TRBV2 to TRBJ2-3; D unclear. Germline loops: CDR1 SNHLY, CDR2 FYNNEI. This CDR3 comprises 14 residues. The V gene lost 6 bases and the J gene lost 2 bases, with 12 bases spanning the gap. CDR3 sequence reads: CASRPGSPTDTQYF. CDR3 in DNA: TGTGCCAGCAGACCAGGCTCCCCCACAGATACGCAGTATTTT.

The genes are TRBV4-1 and TRBJ1-2, with D possibly TRBD1 on 5 matching bases. Trimming stripped 0 bases from V and 8 bases from J, with 22 bases between. The CDR3 length is 17 residues. Germline CDR1 reads MGHRA; CDR2 reads YSYEKL. The CDR3 coding sequence is TGCGCCAGCAGCCAAGATCCCCACGGGACCCCCTCGCGGGGCTACACCTTC. This sequence encodes CASSQDPHGTPSRGYTF.